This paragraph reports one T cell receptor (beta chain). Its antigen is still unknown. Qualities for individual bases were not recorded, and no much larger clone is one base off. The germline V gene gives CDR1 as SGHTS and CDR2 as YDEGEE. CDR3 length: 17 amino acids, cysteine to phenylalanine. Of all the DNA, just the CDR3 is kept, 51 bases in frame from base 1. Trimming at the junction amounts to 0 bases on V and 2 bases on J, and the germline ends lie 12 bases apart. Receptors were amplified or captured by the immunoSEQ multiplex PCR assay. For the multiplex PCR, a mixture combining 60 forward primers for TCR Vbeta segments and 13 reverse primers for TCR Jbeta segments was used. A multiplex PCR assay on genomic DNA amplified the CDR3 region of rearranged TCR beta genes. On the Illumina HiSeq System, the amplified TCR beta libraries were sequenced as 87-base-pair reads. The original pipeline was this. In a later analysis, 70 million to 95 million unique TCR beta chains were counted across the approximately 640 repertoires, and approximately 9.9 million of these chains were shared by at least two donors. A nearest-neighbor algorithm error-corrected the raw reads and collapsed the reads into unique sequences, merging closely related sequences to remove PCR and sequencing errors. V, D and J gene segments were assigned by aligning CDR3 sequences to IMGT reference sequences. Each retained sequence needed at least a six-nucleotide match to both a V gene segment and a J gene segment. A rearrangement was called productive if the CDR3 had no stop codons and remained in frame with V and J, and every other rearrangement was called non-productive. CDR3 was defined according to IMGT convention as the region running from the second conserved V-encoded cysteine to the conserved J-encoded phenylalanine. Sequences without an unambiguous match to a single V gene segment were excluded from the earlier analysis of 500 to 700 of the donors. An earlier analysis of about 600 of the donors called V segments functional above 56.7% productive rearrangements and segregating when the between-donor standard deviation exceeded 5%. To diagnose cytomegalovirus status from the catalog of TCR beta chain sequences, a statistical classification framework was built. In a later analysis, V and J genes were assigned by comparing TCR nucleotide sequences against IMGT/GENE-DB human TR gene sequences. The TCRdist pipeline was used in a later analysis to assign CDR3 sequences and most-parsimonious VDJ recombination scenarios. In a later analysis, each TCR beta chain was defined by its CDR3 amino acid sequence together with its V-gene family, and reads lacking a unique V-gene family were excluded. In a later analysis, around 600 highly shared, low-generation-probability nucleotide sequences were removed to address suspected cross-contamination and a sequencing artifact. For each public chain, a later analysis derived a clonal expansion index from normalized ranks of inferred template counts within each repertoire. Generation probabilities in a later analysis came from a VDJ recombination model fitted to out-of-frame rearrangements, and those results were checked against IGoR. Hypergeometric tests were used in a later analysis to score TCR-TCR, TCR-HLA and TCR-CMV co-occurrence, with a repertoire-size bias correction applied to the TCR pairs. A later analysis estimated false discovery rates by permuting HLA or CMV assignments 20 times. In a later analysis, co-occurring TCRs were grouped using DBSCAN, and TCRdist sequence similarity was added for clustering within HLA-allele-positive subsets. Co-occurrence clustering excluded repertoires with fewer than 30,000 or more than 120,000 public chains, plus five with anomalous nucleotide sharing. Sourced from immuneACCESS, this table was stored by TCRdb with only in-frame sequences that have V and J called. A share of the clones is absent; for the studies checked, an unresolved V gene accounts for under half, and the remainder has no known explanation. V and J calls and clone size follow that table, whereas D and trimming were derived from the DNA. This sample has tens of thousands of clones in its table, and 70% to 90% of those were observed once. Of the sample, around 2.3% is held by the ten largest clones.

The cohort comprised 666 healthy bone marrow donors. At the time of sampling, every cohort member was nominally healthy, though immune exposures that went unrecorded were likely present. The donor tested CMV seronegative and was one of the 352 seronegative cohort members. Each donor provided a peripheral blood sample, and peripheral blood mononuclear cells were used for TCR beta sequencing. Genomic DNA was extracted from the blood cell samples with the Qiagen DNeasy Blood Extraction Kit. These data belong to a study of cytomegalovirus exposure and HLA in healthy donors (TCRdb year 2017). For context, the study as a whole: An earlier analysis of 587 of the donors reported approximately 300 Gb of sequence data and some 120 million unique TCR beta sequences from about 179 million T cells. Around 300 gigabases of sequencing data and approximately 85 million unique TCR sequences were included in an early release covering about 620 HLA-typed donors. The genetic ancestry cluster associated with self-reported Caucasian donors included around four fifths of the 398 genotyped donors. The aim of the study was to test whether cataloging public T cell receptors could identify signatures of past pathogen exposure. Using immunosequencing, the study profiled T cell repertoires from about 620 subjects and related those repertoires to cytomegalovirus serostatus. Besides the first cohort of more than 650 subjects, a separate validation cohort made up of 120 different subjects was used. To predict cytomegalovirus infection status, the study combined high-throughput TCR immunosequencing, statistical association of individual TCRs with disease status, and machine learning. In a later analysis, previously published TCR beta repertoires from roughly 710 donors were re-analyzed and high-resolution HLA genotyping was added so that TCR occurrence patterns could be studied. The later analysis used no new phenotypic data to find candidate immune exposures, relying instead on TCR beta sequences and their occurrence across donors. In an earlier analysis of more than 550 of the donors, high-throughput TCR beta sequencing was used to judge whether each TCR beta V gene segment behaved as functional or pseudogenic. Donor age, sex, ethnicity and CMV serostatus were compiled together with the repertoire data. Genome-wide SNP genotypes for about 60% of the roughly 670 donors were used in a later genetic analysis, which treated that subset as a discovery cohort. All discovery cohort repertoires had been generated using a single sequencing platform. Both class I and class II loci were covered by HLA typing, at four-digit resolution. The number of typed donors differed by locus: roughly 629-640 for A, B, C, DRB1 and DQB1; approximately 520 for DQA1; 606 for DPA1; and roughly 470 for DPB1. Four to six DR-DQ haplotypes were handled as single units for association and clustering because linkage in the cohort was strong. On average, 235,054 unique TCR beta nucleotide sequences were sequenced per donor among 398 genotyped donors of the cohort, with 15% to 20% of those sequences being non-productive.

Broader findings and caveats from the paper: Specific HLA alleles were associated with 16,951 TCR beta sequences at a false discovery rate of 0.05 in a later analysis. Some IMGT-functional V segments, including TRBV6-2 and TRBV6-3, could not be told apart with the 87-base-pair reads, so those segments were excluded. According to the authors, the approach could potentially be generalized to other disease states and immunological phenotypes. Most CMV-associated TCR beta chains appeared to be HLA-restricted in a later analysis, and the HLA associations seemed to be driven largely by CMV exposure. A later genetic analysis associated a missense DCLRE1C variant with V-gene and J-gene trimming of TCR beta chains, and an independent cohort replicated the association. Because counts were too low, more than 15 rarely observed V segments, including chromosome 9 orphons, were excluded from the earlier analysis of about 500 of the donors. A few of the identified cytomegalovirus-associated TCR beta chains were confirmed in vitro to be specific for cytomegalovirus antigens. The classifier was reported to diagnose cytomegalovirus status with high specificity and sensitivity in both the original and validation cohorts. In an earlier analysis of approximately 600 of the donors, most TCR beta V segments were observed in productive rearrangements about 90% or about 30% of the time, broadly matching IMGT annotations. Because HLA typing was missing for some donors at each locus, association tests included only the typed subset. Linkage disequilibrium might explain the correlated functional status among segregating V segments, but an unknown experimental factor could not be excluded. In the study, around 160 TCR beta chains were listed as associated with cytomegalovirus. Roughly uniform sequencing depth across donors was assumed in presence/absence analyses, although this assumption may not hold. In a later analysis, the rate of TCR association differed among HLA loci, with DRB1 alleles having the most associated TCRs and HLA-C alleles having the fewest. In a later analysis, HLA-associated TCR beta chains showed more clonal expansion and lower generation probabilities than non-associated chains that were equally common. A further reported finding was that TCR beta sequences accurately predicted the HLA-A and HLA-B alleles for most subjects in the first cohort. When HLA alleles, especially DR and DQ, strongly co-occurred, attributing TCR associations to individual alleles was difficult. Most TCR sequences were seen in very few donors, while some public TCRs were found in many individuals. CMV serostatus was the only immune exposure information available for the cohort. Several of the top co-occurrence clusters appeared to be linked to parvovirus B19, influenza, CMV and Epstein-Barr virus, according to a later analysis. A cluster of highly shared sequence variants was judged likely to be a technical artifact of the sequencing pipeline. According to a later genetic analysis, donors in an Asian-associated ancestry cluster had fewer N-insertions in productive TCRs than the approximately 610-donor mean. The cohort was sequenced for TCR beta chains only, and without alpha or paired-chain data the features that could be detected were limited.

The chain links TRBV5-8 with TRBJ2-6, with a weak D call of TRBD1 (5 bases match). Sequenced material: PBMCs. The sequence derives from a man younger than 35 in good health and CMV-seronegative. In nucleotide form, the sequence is TGTGCCAGCAGCTTGGTGGGGCCCGTGGCTGGGGCCAACGTCCTGACTTTC. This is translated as CASSLVGPVAGANVLTF.